A selection of T cell receptor beta chains follows, all from one sample in a study of shared clonotypes between healthy human individuals. Repertoires were generated with immunoSEQ multiplex PCR, while TCRdb's copy carries only in-frame clones and drops some. Altogether about 100,000 clones are present, about 72% being singletons, with the ten largest covering approximately 23%. Sequencing was performed on memory CD8+ T cells sorted from blood. These receptors all come from a woman in her twenties or thirties in good health. Both conserved end residues are part of each CDR3. A D gene is named only where the DNA matches it firmly. Expanded clones are given a class, and other clones once, few, many or no size at all.

CDR3	DNA	length	V	J	size	D
CAWSAEPDSDEQYF	TGTGCCTGGAGCGCCGAACCCGACTCGGACGAGCAGTACTTC	14	TRBV30	TRBJ2-7	-	-
CASSLGGRGAYEQYF	TGTGCCAGCAGCTTAGGGGGACGCGGCGCCTACGAGCAGTACTTC	15	TRBV11-1	TRBJ2-7	-	-
CASRDTLLGAFF	TGTGCCAGCAGGGACACGCTTCTAGGAGCTTTCTTT	12	TRBV25-1	TRBJ1-1	-	-
CASSQVTSETYEQYF	TGTGCCAGCAGCCAAGTGACTAGCGAGACCTACGAGCAGTACTTC	15	TRBV4-2	TRBJ2-7	once	TRBD2
CASRNISPWEGVFIWGSEAFF	TGTGCCAGTAGAAATATATCCCCTTGGGAAGGGGTCTTCATTTGGGGCTCTGAAGCTTTCTTT	21	TRBV19	TRBJ1-1	-	-
CASSLKNEQFF	TGTGCCAGCAGCTTGAAGAATGAGCAGTTCTTC	11	TRBV7-8	TRBJ2-1	-	-
CASSWTSGSENEQYF	TGCGCCAGCAGCTGGACTAGCGGGAGCGAAAACGAGCAGTACTTC	15	TRBV5-1	TRBJ2-7	-	TRBD2
CASRQYRGTEAFF	TGTGCCAGCAGGCAATACAGGGGTACTGAAGCTTTCTTT	13	TRBV6-5	TRBJ1-1	-	TRBD1
CASSSTENTEAFF	TGTGCCAGCAGCTCGACAGAGAACACTGAAGCTTTCTTT	13	TRBV7-9	TRBJ1-1	few	-
CASSFGTGWYEQYF	TGCGCCAGCAGCTTTGGGACAGGGTGGTACGAGCAGTACTTC	14	TRBV5-1	TRBJ2-7	-	TRBD1
CASRHSGTYVYNEQFF	TGCGCCAGCAGGCATTCCGGGACTTATGTTTACAATGAGCAGTTCTTC	16	TRBV5-1	TRBJ2-1	once	-
CASSSRGVTNEKLFF	TGCGCCAGCAGCTCGAGGGGGGTTACTAATGAAAAACTGTTTTTT	15	TRBV5-1	TRBJ1-4	-	-
CASSFFWLGAGDHEQYF	TGTGCCAGCAGTTTTTTTTGGTTGGGAGCGGGAGATCACGAGCAGTACTTC	17	TRBV28	TRBJ2-7	-	TRBD2
CASRESGRAVGEQYF	TGTGCCAGCAGAGAGAGCGGGAGGGCCGTAGGGGAGCAGTACTTC	15	TRBV2	TRBJ2-7	-	TRBD2
CASSEYRASHEQYF	TGTGCCAGCAGTGAGTACAGGGCTTCCCACGAGCAGTACTTC	14	TRBV28	TRBJ2-7	-	-
CASSDEGQGQTEAFF	TGTGCCAGCAGTGACGAGGGACAGGGGCAAACTGAAGCTTTCTTT	15	TRBV2	TRBJ1-1	once	TRBD1
CSVEDDREGREQYF	TGCAGCGTTGAAGATGACAGGGAGGGTAGGGAGCAGTACTTC	14	TRBV29-1	TRBJ2-7	-	-
CASSKIQGAQDTQYF	TGTGCCAGCAGCAAGATACAGGGGGCGCAGGATACGCAGTATTTT	15	TRBV11-2	TRBJ2-3	few	TRBD1